Shown below are 2 T cell receptor beta chains from a single sample sequenced in a study of blood T cell repertoires in COVID-19. Assay used: immunoSEQ multiplex PCR; TCRdb lists only in-frame clones, some missing. The sample comprises tens of thousands of clones, around 86% of which are singletons, and approximately 30% rests with the top ten. Source material: peripheral blood. The receptor source for this set is a woman over 75 with active or convalescent COVID-19.

The genes are TRBV7-2 and TRBJ2-1, with TRBD1 matching over 9 bases. Germline CDR1 reads SGHTA; CDR2 reads FQGNSA. Trimming at V came to 5 bases and at J to 15 bases, leaving 5 bases not matched to a gene. This CDR3 contains 11 residues. The CDR3 DNA reads as TGTGCCAGCAGCCGGGGACAGGGCTCGTTCTTC. Residues: CASSRGQGSFF.

The rearrangement links TRBV15 to TRBJ2-1; 10 bases align to TRBD2. The junction had 20 bases not matched to a gene; V was cut back by 1 base and J by 8 bases. Germline CDR1 reads LNHNV; CDR2 reads YYDKDF (reference sequence). This CDR3 region has 20 residues. Here the CDR3 DNA reads TGTGCCACCAGCAGAGCGCCTTTGGGAGCGGGGGGGCCCGTCACAGATGAGCAGTTCTTC. This translates into CATSRAPLGAGGPVTDEQFF.